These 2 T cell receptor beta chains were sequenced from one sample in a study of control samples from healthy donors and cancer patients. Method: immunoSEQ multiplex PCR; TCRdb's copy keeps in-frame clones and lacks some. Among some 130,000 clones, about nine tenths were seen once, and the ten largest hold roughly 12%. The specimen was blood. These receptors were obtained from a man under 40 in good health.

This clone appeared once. For the CDR3, the DNA is TGTGCCAGCAGCCAAAGGGGATTCGGCACTGAAGCTTTCTTT. Translated: CASSQRGFGTEAFF. The rearrangement links TRBV14 to TRBJ1-1, with D perhaps TRBD1 (5 bases). Germline V gene sequence: CDR1 SGHDN, CDR2 FVKESK. The CDR3 runs to 14 residues. V lost 2 bases and J 4 bases, leaving 11 bases between the germline ends. Drawing the rest from reference TRBV14 and TRBJ1-1, the complete variable domain is EAGVTQFPSHSVIEKGQTVTLRCDPISGHDNLYWYRRVMGKEIKFLLHFVKESKQDESGMPNNRFLAERTGGTYSTLKVQPAELEDSGVYFCASSQRGFGTEAFFGQGTRLTVV.

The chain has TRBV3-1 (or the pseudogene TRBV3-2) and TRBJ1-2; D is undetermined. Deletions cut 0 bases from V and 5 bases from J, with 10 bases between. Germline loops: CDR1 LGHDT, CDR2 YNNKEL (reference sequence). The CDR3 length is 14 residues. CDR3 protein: CASSQDTKSYGYTF. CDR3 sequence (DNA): TGTGCCAGCAGCCAAGACACGAAGTCATATGGCTACACCTTC.